This T cell receptor (beta chain) was recovered during a study of shared clonotypes between healthy human individuals. Germline V CDR1 and CDR2: GTSNPN, SVGIG (reference sequence). Between the trimmed V and J ends, which lost 3 bases and 8 bases, there was a span of 14 bases. This CDR3 region has 13 residues. It was roughly 190 ng DNA, 30,000 or so T cell genomes, that sorted-subset replicate PCRs used. This table comes from immunoSEQ multiplex PCR, and its TCRdb copy is limited to in-frame clones, with some not included. The data show hundreds of thousands of clones, approximately 79% seen once. This TCR was sampled from a woman aged 25 to 45 in good health. The rearrangement joins TRBV30 to TRBJ1-3, with D perhaps TRBD1 (5 bases). Input material: memory CD4+ T cells sorted from blood. Subset of the sample: CD45RA-negative fraction. The CDR3 DNA follows: TGTGCCTGGAGCGGGGACTGGGGATACACCATATATTTT. Translating it yields CAWSGDWGYTIYF.